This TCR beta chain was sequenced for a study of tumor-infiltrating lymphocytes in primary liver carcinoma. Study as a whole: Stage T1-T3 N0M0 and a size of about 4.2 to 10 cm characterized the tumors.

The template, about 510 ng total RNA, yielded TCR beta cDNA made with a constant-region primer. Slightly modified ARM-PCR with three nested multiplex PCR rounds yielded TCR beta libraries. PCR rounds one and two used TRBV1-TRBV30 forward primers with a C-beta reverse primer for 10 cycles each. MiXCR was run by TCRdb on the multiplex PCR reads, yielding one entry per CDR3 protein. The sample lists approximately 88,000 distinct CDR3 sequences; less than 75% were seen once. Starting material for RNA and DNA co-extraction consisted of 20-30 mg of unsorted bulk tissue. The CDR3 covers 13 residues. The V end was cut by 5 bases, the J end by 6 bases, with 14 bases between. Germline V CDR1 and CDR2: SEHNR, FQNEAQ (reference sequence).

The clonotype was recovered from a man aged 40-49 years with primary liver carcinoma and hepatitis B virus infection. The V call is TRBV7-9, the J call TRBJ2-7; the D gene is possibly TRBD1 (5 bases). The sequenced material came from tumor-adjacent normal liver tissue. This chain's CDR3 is CASSHHTGREQYF. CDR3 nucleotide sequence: TGTGCCAGCAGCCACCATACAGGACGCGAGCAGTACTTC.